A single sample gave rise to the 8 T cell receptor beta chains below, sequenced in a study of blood T cell repertoires in COVID-19. Repertoires were generated with immunoSEQ multiplex PCR, while TCRdb's copy carries only in-frame clones and drops some. The table includes about 220,000 clones, more than 65% detected once. Source material: peripheral blood. These receptors were taken from a woman older than 75 with acute or convalescent COVID-19.

This sequence joins TRBV7-3 and TRBJ1-1; 7 nucleotides agree with TRBD1. V dropped 3 bases and J dropped 4; count of bases not matched to a gene: 5. This CDR3 contains 14 residues. The germline V gene encodes CDR1 SGHTA and CDR2 FQGTGA. CDR3 loop: CASSFLGGITEAFF. The CDR3 DNA is TGTGCCAGCAGCTTTTTAGGGGGCATCACTGAAGCTTTCTTT. Full variable domain (remainder filled in from reference TRBV7-3 and TRBJ1-1): GAGVSQTPSNKVTEKGKYVELRCDPISGHTALYWYRQSLGQGPEFLIYFQGTGAADDSGLPNDRFFAVRPEGSVSTLKIQRTERGDSAVYLCASSFLGGITEAFFGQGTRLTVV.

V usage is TRBV19 and J usage is TRBJ1-4, with D tentatively TRBD1 (5 bases). Germline V CDR1 and CDR2: LNHDA, SQIVND (reference sequence). V lost 6 bases to trimming and J lost 5 bases, with 16 bases between them. The CDR3 is 15 residues long. CDR3 in amino acids: CASSPSGGHNEKLFF. For the CDR3, the DNA is TGTGCCAGTAGCCCCTCGGGGGGTCACAATGAAAAACTGTTTTTT.

The chain is built from TRBV4-2 and TRBJ1-1; D remains unclear. The germline V gene encodes CDR1 LGHNA and CDR2 YNFKEQ. V lost 0 bases to trimming and J lost 1 base, with 9 bases between them. This CDR3 has 15 residues. CDR3 sequence reads: CASSQDLVSNTEAFF. The CDR3 DNA reads as TGTGCCAGCAGCCAAGATCTAGTTTCGAACACTGAAGCTTTCTTT.

The chain has TRBV2 and TRBJ2-5; 7 nucleotides align to TRBD1. The CDR3 is 15 amino acids. Germline CDR1 and CDR2: SNHLY and FYNNEI. V gave up 3 bases and J gave up 5 bases; unmatched junction bases: 9. CDR3: CASSDPGQRPETQYF. The DNA for the CDR3 is TGTGCCAGCAGTGACCCGGGACAGCGCCCTGAGACCCAGTACTTC. The complete variable domain, with remaining parts taken from reference TRBV2 and TRBJ2-5, reads EPEVTQTPSHQVTQMGQEVILRCVPISNHLYFYWYRQILGQKVEFLVSFYNNEISEKSEIFDDQFSVERPDGSNFTLKIRSTKLEDSAMYFCASSDPGQRPETQYFGPGTRLLVL.

The J gene is TRBJ1-2, the V gene TRBV4-3; D possibly corresponds to TRBD1 (6 bases). The CDR3 has 15 residues. The germline gives CDR1 LGHNA, CDR2 YSLEER. Trimming left V 0 bases short and J 9 bases short, with 17 bases between. This CDR3 reads CASSQDLRGQGSYTF. The CDR3 DNA reads as TGCGCCAGCAGCCAAGATCTAAGGGGCCAGGGGAGCTACACCTTC.

This clone has just one count. The chain combines TRBV7-6 with TRBJ2-2; the match to TRBD1 covers 9 bases. CDR1 is SGHVS, CDR2 FNYEAQ, per germline. The CDR3 is made up of 17 amino acids. V dropped 5 bases and J dropped 0; count of bases not matched to a gene: 7. DNA for the CDR3: TGTGCCAGCAGCCCCGGGGGGACAGGGCCGAACACCGGGGAGCTGTTTTTT. Residues: CASSPGGTGPNTGELFF.

This sequence joins TRBV2 and TRBJ1-6; D is unresolved. With 3 bases removed from V and 8 bases from J, the gap between germline ends came to 11 bases. The germline V gene has CDR1 SNHLY and CDR2 FYNNEI. This CDR3 has 14 residues. The CDR3 loop reads CASSDLINDSPLHF. For the CDR3, the DNA is TGTGCCAGCAGTGATCTTATTAATGATTCACCCCTCCACTTT.

This clone occurred a few times. This rearrangement joins TRBV12-3 or TRBV12-4 to TRBJ1-6, with 10 bases matching TRBD1. V was clipped by 6 bases and J by 11 bases; unmatched bases: 4. CDR3 length: 13 amino acids. In nucleotides, the CDR3 is TGTGCCAGCAGGGACAGGGGGGTACCACCCCTCCACTTT. This sequence encodes CASRDRGVPPLHF.